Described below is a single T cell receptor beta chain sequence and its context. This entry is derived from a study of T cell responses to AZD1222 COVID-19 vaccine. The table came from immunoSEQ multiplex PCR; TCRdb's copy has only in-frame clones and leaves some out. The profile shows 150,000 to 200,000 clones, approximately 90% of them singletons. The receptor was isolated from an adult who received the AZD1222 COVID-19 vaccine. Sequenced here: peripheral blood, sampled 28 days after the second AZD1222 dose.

CDR3 nucleotides: TGTGCCAGCAGCCGACTAGCGGGGGCCTCAGATACGCAGTATTTT. Its protein is CASSRLAGASDTQYF. The genes are TRBV9 and TRBJ2-3; 12 positions agree with TRBD2. V trimming: 4 bases; J trimming: 4 bases; junction bases outside the gene matches: 4. The germline V gene encodes CDR1 SGDLS and CDR2 YYNGEE. This CDR3 is 15 amino acids long.